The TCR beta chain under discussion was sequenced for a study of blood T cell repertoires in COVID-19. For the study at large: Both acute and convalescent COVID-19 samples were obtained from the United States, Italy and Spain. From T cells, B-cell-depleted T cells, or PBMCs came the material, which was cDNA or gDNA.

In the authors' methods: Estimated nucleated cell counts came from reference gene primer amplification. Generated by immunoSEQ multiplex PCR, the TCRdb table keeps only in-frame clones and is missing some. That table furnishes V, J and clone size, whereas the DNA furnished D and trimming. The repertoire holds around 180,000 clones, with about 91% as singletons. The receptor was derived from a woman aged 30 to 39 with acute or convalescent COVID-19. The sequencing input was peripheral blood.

The chain's CDR3 is CAISGIQGAIAFF. The CDR3 DNA is TGTGCCATCAGTGGAATACAGGGGGCGATAGCTTTCTTT. V and J are TRBV10-3 and TRBJ1-1; the match to TRBD1 covers 9 bases. With 4 bases clipped from V and 10 bases from J, the junction kept 7 bases outside the gene matches. The V gene's germline CDR1 is ENHRY and CDR2 SYGVKD. This CDR3 is 13 amino acids long.